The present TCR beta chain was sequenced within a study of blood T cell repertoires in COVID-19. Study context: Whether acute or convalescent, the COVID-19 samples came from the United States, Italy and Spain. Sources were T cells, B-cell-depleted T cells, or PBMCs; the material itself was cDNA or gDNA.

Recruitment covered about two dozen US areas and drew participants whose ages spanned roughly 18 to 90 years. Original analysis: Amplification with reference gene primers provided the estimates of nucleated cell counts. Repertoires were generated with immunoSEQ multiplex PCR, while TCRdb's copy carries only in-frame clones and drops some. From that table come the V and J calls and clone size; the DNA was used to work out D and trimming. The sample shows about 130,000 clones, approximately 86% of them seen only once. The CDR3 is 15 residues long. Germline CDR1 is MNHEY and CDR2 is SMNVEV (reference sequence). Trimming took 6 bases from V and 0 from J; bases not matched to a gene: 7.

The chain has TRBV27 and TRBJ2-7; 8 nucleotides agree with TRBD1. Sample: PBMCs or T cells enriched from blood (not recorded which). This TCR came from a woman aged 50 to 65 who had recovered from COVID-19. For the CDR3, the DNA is TGTGCCAGCAGCCAGGGACAGGCGGCCTCCTACGAGCAGTACTTC. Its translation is CASSQGQAASYEQYF.